Listed here are 14 T cell receptor beta chains from one sample, sequenced in a study of CD4 T cells in relation to SARS-CoV-2 and coronaviruses. Some clones are missing from TCRdb's copy, which holds only in-frame ones; the method was immunoSEQ multiplex PCR. The sample carries some 35,000 clones, roughly 90% recorded once. The source material was memory CD4+ T cells from PBMCs. All receptors come from an adult with COVID-19.

The chain uses TRBV19 and TRBJ1-5; D is perhaps TRBD1 (5 bases). Germline-derived CDR1 and CDR2 are LNHDA and SQIVND (reference sequence). Trimming left V 4 bases short and J 4 bases short, with 11 bases between. The CDR3 consists of 14 residues. The CDR3 DNA reads as TGTGCCAGTAGTAGGGGCCTCGAGAATCAGCCCCAGCATTTT. Translating it yields CASSRGLENQPQHF.

V usage is TRBV13 and J usage is TRBJ2-5; D unclear. Germline assignment: CDR1 PRHDT and CDR2 FYEKMQ (reference sequence). The CDR3 consists of 11 residues. V dropped 3 bases and J dropped 4 bases, with 3 bases sitting between them. CDR3 in amino acids: CASSLAETQYF. The CDR3 region has the DNA TGTGCCAGCAGCTTGGCAGAGACCCAGTACTTC.

This chain links TRBV12-3 or TRBV12-4 with TRBJ1-2; D is undetermined. V lost 2 bases to trimming and J lost 7 bases, with 11 bases between them. The CDR3 runs 13 residues. CDR3 loop: CASSLSGPGGYTF. In nucleotides, the CDR3 is TGTGCCAGCAGTTTATCCGGCCCAGGTGGCTACACCTTC.

The gene calls are TRBV3-1 (or the pseudogene TRBV3-2) and TRBJ1-6, with D possibly TRBD1 on 5 matching bases. Germline V gene sequence: CDR1 LGHDT, CDR2 YNNKEL (reference sequence). The CDR3 has 17 residues. V was trimmed by 3 bases and J by 0 bases, leaving 12 bases between them. DNA for the CDR3: TGTGCCAGCAGCCAGGCAGGGACGGGCTCCTATAATTCACCCCTCCACTTT. Its translation: CASSQAGTGSYNSPLHF.

J is TRBJ1-1 and V is TRBV28; D may be TRBD1 (5 bases). The V and J ends lost 2 bases and 4 bases respectively, with 20 bases between them. The CDR3 runs 17 residues. CDR1 is MDHEN, CDR2 SYDVKM, per germline. The CDR3 nucleotides read TGTGCCAGCAGTTTAATTGTAAGTCCCAGCGGGGGCACTGAAGCTTTCTTT. Translated, it gives CASSLIVSPSGGTEAFF.

This rearrangement joins TRBV4-3 to TRBJ1-3, with D unresolved. Germline V CDR1 and CDR2: LGHNA, YSLEER. V lost 1 base, J lost 0 bases, and 10 bases lay in between. CDR3 length equals 16 residues. CDR3 in amino acids: CASSQGAGPSGNTIYF. CDR3 bases: TGCGCCAGCAGCCAAGGGGCAGGCCCCTCTGGAAACACCATATATTTT.

This chain links TRBV1 with TRBJ2-3; the D call of TRBD2 is as the table states it, not checked on the DNA. TRBV1 is annotated as a pseudogene. CDR3 length equals 12 residues. In nucleotides, the CDR3 is TGCACCAGCAGCCAAGCGGCAGATACGCAGTATTTT. Translated: CTSSQAADTQYF.

The rearrangement uses TRBV7-6 and TRBJ2-2; maybe TRBD1 (5 bases). The length of the CDR3 is 17 residues. Germline CDR1 reads SGHVS; CDR2 reads FNYEAQ. Trimming took off 3 bases at V and 0 bases at J, with 14 bases between the two ends. CDR3 bases: TGTGCCAGCAGCTTCACAAGGGGCGATACGAACACCGGGGAGCTGTTTTTT. This encodes CASSFTRGDTNTGELFF.

The rearrangement links TRBV12-5 to TRBJ1-5; 7 bases map to TRBD1. V shed 3 bases, J shed 7 bases, and the junction held 9 bases outside the gene matches. The germline V gene has CDR1 LGHNT and CDR2 FRNRAP. This CDR3 has 15 amino acids. In DNA, the CDR3 is TGTGCTAGTGGTTTAATCCGACAGGGTGGCCAGCCCCAGCATTTT. Protein sequence: CASGLIRQGGQPQHF. Full variable domain (outside the CDR3, taken from reference TRBV12-5 and TRBJ1-5): DARVTQTPRHKVTEMGQEVTMRCQPILGHNTVFWYRQTMMQGLELLAYFRNRAPLDDSGMPKDRFSAEMPDATLATLKIQPSEPRDSAVYFCASGLIRQGGQPQHFGDGTRLSIL.

The V gene is TRBV20-1, the J gene TRBJ2-2; 10 bases are a match to TRBD2. The CDR3 contains 14 residues. V dropped 3 bases and J dropped 5; count of bases not matched to a gene: 3. Per germline, CDR1 DFQATT and CDR2 SNEGSKA (reference sequence). CDR3: CSASNSGGTGELFF. CDR3 sequence (DNA): TGCAGTGCTAGTAATAGCGGGGGGACCGGGGAGCTGTTTTTT.

The table lists this clone with a count of one. The gene calls are TRBV5-1 and TRBJ2-7; no definite D call. This CDR3 comprises 12 residues. V shed 4 bases and J shed 3 bases, with 8 bases lying between them. Germline CDR1 reads SGHRS; CDR2 reads YFSETQ. The DNA for the CDR3 is TGCGCCAGCAGCCCGGACCTCTACGAGCAGTACTTC. This encodes CASSPDLYEQYF.

V is TRBV11-2 and J is TRBJ2-5; 12 nucleotides line up with TRBD2. Germline V gives CDR1 SGHAT, CDR2 FQNNGV. CDR3 length: 16 amino acids. The trim removed 3 bases at V and 3 bases at J, leaving 5 bases unmatched. This CDR3 reads CASSFPRTSGEETQYF. CDR3 nucleotides: TGTGCCAGCAGCTTCCCCAGGACTAGCGGGGAAGAGACCCAGTACTTC.

A note on this clone: One junction end disagrees with the germline gene, perhaps due to a read error. The J gene is TRBJ2-7, the V gene TRBV7-7, with 7 bases matching TRBD1. This CDR3 spans 15 amino acids. Germline loops: CDR1 SSHAT, CDR2 FNYEAQ (reference sequence). CDR3 amino acids: CASSRGRDSTYEQYF. CDR3 bases: TGTGCTAGCAGCCGAGGCCGGGACAGCACCTACGAGCAGTACTTC.

This clone has only one observation. J is TRBJ1-2 and V is TRBV6-5, with 8 bases lining up with TRBD1. Germline CDR1 is MNHEY and CDR2 is SVGAGI. The CDR3 has 14 amino acids. The trim removed 6 bases at V and 7 bases at J, leaving 10 bases unmatched. CDR3 nucleotides: TGTGCCAGCAGAATCACAGGGGGTGGTGTTGGCTACACCTTC. This sequence encodes CASRITGGGVGYTF.